These T cell receptor beta chains were read from a single sample in a study of OX40 agonist ivuxolimab in advanced cancers. The assay was immunoSEQ multiplex PCR, and TCRdb's table has in-frame clones only and misses some. The top ten hold less than 15% of the sample, which has around 25,000 clones, approximately 83% seen once. The sequences come from CD4+ or CD8+ T cells sorted from blood, collected in a trial of the OX40 agonist ivuxolimab. Source of these receptors: an adult with an advanced solid tumor such as melanoma, head and neck, liver or kidney cancer. CDR3s leave out the opening cysteine and the closing phenylalanine or tryptophan. Rows may omit the clone size; those that give it use once, few, many or a size class.

cdr3_aa j_call v_call clone_size
ASSSGGQPQH TRBJ1-5 TRBV7-9 .
ASSVHWGSTDTQY TRBJ2-3 TRBV9 few
ASSQIAGGLETQY TRBJ2-5 TRBV4-1 .
ASSLPGQTNTGELF TRBJ2-2 TRBV5-4 once
ASSSAGNTEAF TRBJ1-1 TRBV28 .
ASSPSGSSYNEQF TRBJ2-1 TRBV4-1 .
ASSLTGRYEQY TRBJ2-7 TRBV27 .
SATGGRAQF TRBJ2-1 TRBV20-1 .
ASSLQGSSYNEQF TRBJ2-1 TRBV27 .
ASMGQPNTGELF TRBJ2-2 TRBV6-6 .
ASSSATGVSNQPQH TRBJ1-5 TRBV7-9 few
ASSFIAGGRNEQF TRBJ2-1 TRBV7-3 .
ASSLLWTGNGYT TRBJ1-2 TRBV7-6 .
ASSPRSGSLNEQF TRBJ2-1 TRBV5-1 .
ASRSSVAYEQY TRBJ2-7 TRBV28 .
ASSQGPRGAGETQY TRBJ2-5 TRBV4-1 .
ASSLGWTGAHISYEQY TRBJ2-7 TRBV7-8 .
ASSALGSYEQY TRBJ2-7 TRBV2 .
ASGGQGLSGNTIY TRBJ1-3 TRBV6-5 once
ASSQDSIGIGNEKLF TRBJ1-4 TRBV4-3 once
ASSLSSASLAKNIQY TRBJ2-4 TRBV27 .
ASSFMGSYQPQH TRBJ1-5 TRBV28 .
ASSRPLSQLTWELF TRBJ2-2 TRBV7-2 .
ASSQGYTDYGYT TRBJ1-2 TRBV4-3 once
ASSSRTGGGGANVLT TRBJ2-6 TRBV7-6 .
ATAAGRGSYEQY TRBJ2-7 TRBV19 .
ASSFRDSYEQY TRBJ2-7 TRBV5-4 .
ASSYTSQPSSYEQY TRBJ2-7 TRBV5-1 .
ASSYSASGKLF TRBJ1-4 TRBV6-5 once
ASSQDWGGTDTQY TRBJ2-3 TRBV4-2 .
ASSYDRVTYEQY TRBJ2-7 TRBV6-5 .
SVARNYNEQF TRBJ2-1 TRBV29-1 .
ASSSAGTGGFDQPQH TRBJ1-5 TRBV28 .
ASSAGLEDGYT TRBJ1-2 TRBV25-1 .
ATSRDPQSSYNEQF TRBJ2-1 TRBV15 .
ASSLDTNEQY TRBJ2-7 TRBV11-2 .
ASSPFPGPYNEQF TRBJ2-1 TRBV16 .
ASSSDPRGTYEQY TRBJ2-7 TRBV27 .
ASSQDRRTGEEAF TRBJ1-1 TRBV4-3 .
ASSHRDGSKYEQY TRBJ2-7 TRBV5-5 .
ASRFLGGDTGELF TRBJ2-2 TRBV4-2 .
ASSSGRKLF TRBJ2-2 TRBV27 .
ASSEQF TRBJ2-1 TRBV2 .
ASSVVAGVNTDTQY TRBJ2-3 TRBV9 .
ASSLAERSDEQY TRBJ2-7 TRBV28 .
ASSPASGGSYEQY TRBJ2-7 TRBV5-4 .
ASSPSGLAAFEQY TRBJ2-7 TRBV2 .
ASSLEVREGPNYGYT TRBJ1-2 TRBV7-9 once
ASSPRGLGNQPQH TRBJ1-5 TRBV4-1 few
ASSPPGSYGYT TRBJ1-2 TRBV9 .